The 3 T cell receptor beta chains reported below all come from one sample, sequenced in a study of a mutant IDH1 vaccine in newly diagnosed glioma. Time point of the sample: baseline, week 1 (first vaccination visit). The sample's treatment: pre-vaccination baseline after standard-of-care therapy. Clones were sequenced by immunoSEQ multiplex PCR, and TCRdb holds only the in-frame ones, with some missing. The sample lists 35,000 to 40,000 clones; 78% were seen once. Sequences were derived from PBMCs, sampled from a glioma patient treated with radiotherapy, temozolomide or both. The receptors stem from a man between 40 and 49 years old with glioma. Some clones in this sample may be carry-over from other donors' samples.

The chain combines TRBV5-5 with TRBJ1-4, with 8 positions matching TRBD1. V dropped 0 bases and J dropped 6; count of bases not matched to a gene: 13. Germline CDR1 and CDR2: SGHKS and YYEKEE (reference sequence). This CDR3 comprises 18 residues. The CDR3 loop is CASSLAAGGSPTDEKLFF. The CDR3 nucleotides read TGTGCCAGCAGCTTGGCCGCAGGGGGCTCCCCAACCGATGAAAAACTGTTTTTT. The whole variable domain, remainder taken from reference TRBV5-5 and TRBJ1-4, is DAGVTQSPTHLIKTRGQQVTLRCSPISGHKSVSWYQQVLGQGPQFIFQYYEKEERGRGNFPDRFSARQFPNYSSELNVNALLLGDSALYLCASSLAAGGSPTDEKLFFGSGTQLSVL.

The chain recombines TRBV7-2 with TRBJ2-7, with 9 bases lining up with TRBD2. This CDR3 contains 14 residues. Germline V lookup: CDR1 SGHTA, CDR2 FQGNSA. The trim removed 8 bases at V and 3 bases at J, leaving 8 bases unmatched. The DNA of the CDR3 is TGTGCCAGCCAGCGCGAGCGGGGGGACTACGAGCAGTACTTC. Protein: CASQRERGDYEQYF.

The V gene is TRBV11-3, the J gene TRBJ2-1; the match to TRBD1 covers 10 bases. V lost 5 bases and J lost 9; bases outside the gene matches: 10. The CDR3 is 15 amino acids. The V gene's germline CDR1 is SGHNT and CDR2 YENEEA. The CDR3, as DNA: TGTGCCAGCAGCCCCCGTAGGGGACAGGGGAGTGAGCAGTTCTTC. It codes for CASSPRRGQGSEQFF.